Each of the 16 T cell receptor beta chains below was sequenced from the same sample in a study of STAT3 mutations in large granular lymphocyte leukemia. Produced via immunoSEQ multiplex PCR; TCRdb's table is partial and in-frame only. The repertoire holds some 3,900 clones, with about 81% as singletons. No antigen has been identified for these receptors. Whole-study findings and limits: Every T-LGLL patient had at least one immunodominant TCRbeta clonotype.

Sequenced input: peripheral blood mononuclear cells. The origin of the receptors is a boy between 10 and 17 years old with T-cell large granular lymphocyte leukemia. Some clones in this sample may be carry-over from other donors' samples.

V is TRBV5-1 and J is TRBJ1-5; D unclear. CDR3 size: 15 residues. CDR1 is SGHRS and CDR2 is YFSETQ in the germline V gene. The V end was cut by 1 base, the J end by 3 bases, with 11 bases between. The CDR3, as DNA: TGCGCCAGCAGCTTGACACTGGGAGACAATCAGCCCCAGCATTTT. Translated: CASSLTLGDNQPQHF. Complete variable domain (other parts from reference TRBV5-1 and TRBJ1-5): KAGVTQTPRYLIKTRGQQVTLSCSPISGHRSVSWYQQTPGQGLQFLFEYFSETQRNKGNFPGRFSGRQFSNSRSEMNVSTLELGDSALYLCASSLTLGDNQPQHFGDGTRLSIL.

The chain has TRBV29-1 and TRBJ1-1; TRBD1 agrees at 8 bases. Germline V gives CDR1 SQVTM, CDR2 ANQGSEA. V dropped 2 bases and J dropped 4; count of bases not matched to a gene: 0. This CDR3 contains 12 residues. The CDR3 sequence is CSVEQGATEAFF. The CDR3 DNA follows: TGCAGCGTTGAACAGGGGGCCACTGAAGCTTTCTTT.

This chain connects TRBV30 to TRBJ1-5, with D maybe TRBD1 (6 bases). Germline V gene data show CDR1 as GTSNPN and CDR2 as SVGIG (reference sequence). Trimming stripped 3 bases from V and 7 bases from J, with 13 bases between. This CDR3 spans 13 amino acids. CDR3 amino acids: CAWSRTGSQPQHF. In DNA form, the CDR3 reads TGTGCCTGGAGCCGCACAGGGAGCCAGCCCCAGCATTTT.

This clone appeared a single time. The chain uses TRBV7-2 and TRBJ2-3; 8 bases line up with TRBD1. Per the germline V gene, CDR1 is SGHTA and CDR2 is FQGNSA. The CDR3 has 14 amino acids. V lost 4 bases and J lost 3; bases outside the gene matches: 3. The CDR3, as DNA: TGTGCCAGCAGCTACCGGACAGGGACAGATACGCAGTATTTT. This encodes CASSYRTGTDTQYF.

Only a few counts were recorded for this clone. The rearrangement links TRBV27 to TRBJ2-1; D is perhaps TRBD2 (5 bases). V was trimmed by 6 bases and J by 6 bases, leaving 18 bases between them. Germline CDR1 and CDR2: MNHEY and SMNVEV (reference sequence). CDR3 length: 15 amino acids. The CDR3 is CASRATLGLVNEQFF. As DNA, the CDR3 is TGTGCCAGCAGGGCCACCCTTGGACTGGTCAATGAGCAGTTCTTC.

This rearrangement joins TRBV5-8 to TRBJ2-7, with D possibly TRBD1 on 6 matching bases. Germline CDR1 SGHTS, CDR2 YDEGEE. Trimming removed 3 bases from V and 6 bases from J, with 22 bases in between. There are 16 residues in the CDR3. CDR3 sequence (DNA): TGTGCCAGCAGCTCGGGGATTACAGGGTACGGTAGCGAGCAGTACTTC. Amino acids: CASSSGITGYGSEQYF.

The chain couples TRBV7-9 to TRBJ2-5; D is unresolved. Germline V gene data show CDR1 as SEHNR and CDR2 as FQNEAQ (reference sequence). V lost 1 base to trimming and J lost 2 bases, with 5 bases between them. The CDR3 is made up of 13 amino acids. The DNA for the CDR3 is TGTGCCAGCAGCTTAGGTTTACAAGAGACCCAGTACTTC. Protein sequence: CASSLGLQETQYF.

This chain uses TRBV29-1 with TRBJ2-6; D is unresolved. V was pared by 4 bases and J by 0 bases, with 7 bases between. Germline CDR1 is SQVTM and CDR2 is ANQGSEA. There are 14 residues in the CDR3. CDR3 in DNA: TGCAGCGTTGGGGGAAGCTCTGGGGCCAACGTCCTGACTTTC. Translating it yields CSVGGSSGANVLTF. The full variable domain, rest sourced from reference TRBV29-1 and TRBJ2-6, is SAVISQKPSRDICQRGTSLTIQCQVDSQVTMMFWYRQQPGQSLTLIATANQGSEATYESGFVIDKFPISRPNLTFSTLTVSNMSPEDSSIYLCSVGGSSGANVLTFGAGSRLTVL.

The genes are TRBV5-4 and TRBJ1-2, with D maybe TRBD1 (6 bases). The ends were cut back, 4 bases at V and 4 bases at J, with 11 bases in the middle. The CDR3 contains 13 residues. Looked up from germline, CDR1 is SGHNT and CDR2 is YYREEE (reference sequence). The CDR3 bases are TGTGCCAGCAGCACTCAGGGGCTCTATGGCTACACCTTC. Translation gives CASSTQGLYGYTF.

V is TRBV5-4 and J is TRBJ2-7; D perhaps matches TRBD2 (6 bases). V dropped 4 bases and J dropped 7 bases, with 15 bases sitting between them. The CDR3 runs to 13 residues. Per germline, CDR1 SGHNT and CDR2 YYREEE (reference sequence). This chain's CDR3 is CASSPVGGGEQYF. The CDR3 DNA reads as TGTGCCAGCAGCCCCGTGGGTGGGGGGGAGCAGTACTTC.

The CDR3 DNA reads as TGCGCCAGCAGCCCTGAACCTTTGAATACGCAGTATTTT. Translated, it gives CASSPEPLNTQYF. The J gene is TRBJ2-3, the V gene TRBV5-1, with D uncertain. In germline, CDR1 is SGHRS, CDR2 YFSETQ. Between the trimmed V and J ends, which lost 4 bases and 7 bases, there was a span of 13 bases. There are 13 residues in the CDR3.

This chain joins TRBV7-9 and TRBJ1-2, with D possibly matching TRBD1 (5 bases). From germline, CDR1 is SEHNR and CDR2 FQNEAQ (reference sequence). The CDR3 extends over 11 amino acids. Trimming shortened V by 11 bases and J by 5 bases, and 12 bases separated the two germline ends. CDR3 nucleotide sequence: TGTGCCCTAGGGGTTGATTATGGCTACACCTTC. The encoded protein is CALGVDYGYTF.

The CDR3: CASSLGMRIGWEKLFF. For the CDR3, the DNA is TGTGCCAGCAGCTTAGGGATGCGCATCGGATGGGAAAAACTGTTTTTT. This sequence joins TRBV7-9 and TRBJ1-4, with D unresolved. This CDR3 is built from 16 residues. V lost 1 base to trimming and J lost 8 bases, with 17 bases between them. Germline-derived CDR1 and CDR2 are SEHNR and FQNEAQ (reference sequence).

V and J are TRBV5-1 and TRBJ2-7; TRBD1 agrees at 7 bases. V gave up 3 bases and J gave up 4 bases; unmatched junction bases: 7. Germline values: CDR1 SGHRS, CDR2 YFSETQ. The CDR3 is 14 residues long. In DNA form, the CDR3 reads TGCGCCAGCAGCTCCACAGGGGATGGTTACGAGCAGTACTTC. Amino acid sequence: CASSSTGDGYEQYF.

J is TRBJ1-2 and V is TRBV5-6; D unresolved. Trimming removed 4 bases from V and 4 bases from J, with 11 bases in between. The V gene's germline CDR1 is SGHDT and CDR2 YYEEEE. CDR3 size: 13 residues. The DNA of the CDR3 is TGTGCCAGCAGCCCCGTGGGCGTCTATGGCTACACCTTC. It specifies CASSPVGVYGYTF.

V gene TRBV9 combines with J gene TRBJ1-1, with a possible D match to TRBD1 (6 bases). In germline, CDR1 is SGDLS, CDR2 YYNGEE. The V end was cut by 3 bases, the J end by 0 bases, with 12 bases between. This CDR3 has 15 amino acids. CDR3 in amino acids: CASSDNRAMNTEAFF. The CDR3 bases are TGTGCCAGCAGCGATAACAGGGCCATGAACACTGAAGCTTTCTTT.